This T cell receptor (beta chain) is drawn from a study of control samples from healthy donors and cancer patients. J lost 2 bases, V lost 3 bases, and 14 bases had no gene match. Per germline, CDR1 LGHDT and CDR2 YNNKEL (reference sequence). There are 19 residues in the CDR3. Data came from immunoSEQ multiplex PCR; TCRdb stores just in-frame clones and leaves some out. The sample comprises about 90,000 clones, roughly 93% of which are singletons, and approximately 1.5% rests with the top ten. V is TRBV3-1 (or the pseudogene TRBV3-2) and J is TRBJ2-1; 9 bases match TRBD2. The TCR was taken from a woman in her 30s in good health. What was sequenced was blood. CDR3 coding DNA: TGTGCCAGCAGCCACCTGAGGAATAGCGGGAGACGTCCCTACAATGAGCAGTTCTTC. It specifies CASSHLRNSGRRPYNEQFF.